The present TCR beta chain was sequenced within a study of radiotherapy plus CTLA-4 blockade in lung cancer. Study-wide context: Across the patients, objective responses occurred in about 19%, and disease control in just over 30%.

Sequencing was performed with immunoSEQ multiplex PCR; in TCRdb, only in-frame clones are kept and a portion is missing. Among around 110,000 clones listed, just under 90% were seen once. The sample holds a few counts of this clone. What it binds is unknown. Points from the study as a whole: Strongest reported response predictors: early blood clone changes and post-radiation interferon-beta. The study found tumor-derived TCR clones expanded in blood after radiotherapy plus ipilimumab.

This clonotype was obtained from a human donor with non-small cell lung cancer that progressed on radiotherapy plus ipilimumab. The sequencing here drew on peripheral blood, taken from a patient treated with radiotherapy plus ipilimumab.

In DNA, the CDR3 is TGTGCCAGCAGTTCCCTGTACTATGGCTACACCTTC. Translation: CASSSLYYGYTF. V gene TRBV28 combines with J gene TRBJ1-2; no definite D call. This CDR3 contains 12 residues. Trimming left V 4 bases short and J 3 bases short, with 6 bases between. Germline values: CDR1 MDHEN, CDR2 SYDVKM.